Below, 2 T cell receptor beta chains from the same sample are listed, as sequenced in a study of pediatric ulcerative colitis. Using immunoSEQ multiplex PCR, the repertoire was profiled, and TCRdb retains in-frame clones only, with some absent. The sample has 54,000 or so clones, over 70% seen once. Sequenced material: blood. These receptors came from a boy aged 5-17 years who was a control in a study of pediatric ulcerative colitis.

The chain uses TRBV7-2 and TRBJ1-4; D possibly corresponds to TRBD1 (6 bases). Per the germline V gene, CDR1 is SGHTA and CDR2 is FQGNSA. The CDR3 contains 13 residues. Trimming left V 5 bases short and J 6 bases short, with 10 bases between. In DNA, the CDR3 is TGTGCCAGCAGCACTAGGGGGTATGAAAAACTGTTTTTT. This encodes CASSTRGYEKLFF.

The chain joins TRBV28 to TRBJ2-7, with 8 bases identical to TRBD2. V lost 1 base and J lost 0; bases outside the gene matches: 11. The CDR3 loop spans 18 amino acids. The germline gives CDR1 MDHEN, CDR2 SYDVKM. The CDR3, as DNA: TGTGCCAGCAGTTTATTATCGCGTACGGGGGGGGCCTCCTACGAGCAGTACTTC. It yields the protein CASSLLSRTGGASYEQYF.